One sample yielded the 22 T cell receptor beta chains listed below, sequenced in a study of T cells after yellow fever vaccination. One entry per CDR3 protein results from TCRdb running MiXCR on the 5' RACE reads. The data show some 300,000 distinct CDR3 sequences, with around 10% seen just once and less than 3.5% held by the top ten. Sequencing was performed on CD4+ T cells sorted from PBMCs, taken 45 days after the yellow fever booster vaccination. Receptor source: a man between 18 and 29 years old who received the YFV17D yellow fever vaccine.

V is TRBV5-6 and J is TRBJ2-3, with D unresolved. The length of the CDR3 is 13 residues. Germline V lookup: CDR1 SGHDT, CDR2 YYEEEE. The V end was cut by 3 bases, the J end by 5 bases, with 10 bases between. The CDR3 spells CASSSPQRDTQYF. The CDR3 nucleotides are TGTGCCAGCAGCTCCCCACAGCGAGATACGCAGTATTTT.

The genes are TRBV13 and TRBJ2-1; no firm D call. This CDR3 contains 12 residues. The germline gives CDR1 PRHDT, CDR2 FYEKMQ (reference sequence). Trimming took 2 bases from V and 10 from J, leaving 9 bases between them. CDR3 coding DNA: TGTGCCAGCAGCTTACCCCCCCTCGAGCAGTTCTTC. It is translated as CASSLPPLEQFF.

The rearrangement joins TRBV11-1 to TRBJ2-6; 7 bases are a match to TRBD1. Losses at the gene ends were 8 bases for V and 1 base for J; bases not matched to a gene: 14. This CDR3 is built from 18 residues. Per the germline V gene, CDR1 is SGHAT and CDR2 is FQDESV (reference sequence). The CDR3 region has the DNA TGTGCCAGCGTAAGAAGACAGGGCCAGGATTCTGGGGCCAACGTCCTGACTTTC. Translated: CASVRRQGQDSGANVLTF.

CDR3 in amino acids: CASKPQFQETQYF. Written as DNA, the CDR3 is TGTGCCAGCAAGCCCCAGTTCCAAGAGACCCAGTACTTC. This chain uses TRBV7-2 with TRBJ2-5; D remains unclear. This CDR3 has 13 residues. Trimming removed 7 bases at V and 1 base at J, with 10 bases between. Germline V gene data show CDR1 as SGHTA and CDR2 as FQGNSA.

This chain uses TRBV10-3 with TRBJ2-5; 10 bases fit TRBD2. The V gene end was trimmed by 6 bases and the J gene end by 2 bases; junction bases not matched to a gene: 6. This CDR3 comprises 15 residues. Germline CDR1 and CDR2: ENHRY and SYGVKD. The CDR3 DNA follows: TGTGCCATCAGACCTAGCGGGGGACCGCAAGAGACCCAGTACTTC. Translation: CAIRPSGGPQETQYF.

CDR3 residues: CASSRDRLNTEAFF. In nucleotides, the CDR3 is TGTGCCAGCAGCCGGGACAGACTGAACACTGAAGCTTTCTTT. V and J are TRBV6-1 and TRBJ1-1, with 7 bases fitting TRBD1. Germline V gene data show CDR1 as MNHNS and CDR2 as SASEGT. CDR3 length: 14 amino acids. J gave up 0 bases and V 6 bases, and 4 bases lay outside the gene matches.

A few counts support this clonotype. The chain couples TRBV2 to TRBJ1-6; D might be TRBD1 (5 bases). Germline values: CDR1 SNHLY, CDR2 FYNNEI. Trimming removed 7 bases at V and 7 bases at J, with 17 bases between. The CDR3 runs to 15 residues. The DNA for the CDR3 is TGTGCCAGCATGAGGCGGGGCGAATGGAATTCACCCCTCCACTTT. It is translated as CASMRRGEWNSPLHF.

The chain links TRBV7-2 to TRBJ2-1; maybe TRBD1 (5 bases). Germline values: CDR1 SGHTA, CDR2 FQGNSA. The CDR3 consists of 16 residues. V was trimmed by 0 bases and J by 0 bases, leaving 9 bases between them. The CDR3 spells CASSLAQVSSYNEQFF. The DNA of the CDR3 is TGTGCCAGCAGCTTAGCACAGGTTTCCTCCTACAATGAGCAGTTCTTC.

This chain uses TRBV7-9 with TRBJ2-7, with D maybe TRBD2 (5 bases). V lost 4 bases and J 0 bases, leaving 13 bases between the germline ends. Germline-derived CDR1 and CDR2 are SEHNR and FQNEAQ (reference sequence). This CDR3 region has 15 residues. The CDR3 here is CASSWYGESSYEQYF. CDR3 in DNA: TGTGCCAGCAGCTGGTATGGGGAGTCCTCCTACGAGCAGTACTTC.

The sample holds a few counts of this clonotype. The gene calls are TRBV6-6 and TRBJ1-1; D gene uncertain. This CDR3 has 14 amino acids. Trimming shortened V by 2 bases and J by 0 bases, and 7 bases separated the two germline ends. Per germline, CDR1 MNHNY and CDR2 SVGAGI (reference sequence). The CDR3 bases are TGTGCCAGCAGTTACCGGGTGATGAACACTGAAGCTTTCTTT. Residues: CASSYRVMNTEAFF.

As DNA, the CDR3 is TGCAGTGCCCGGGGGCAGGGGGTTCTTAGAAACACTGAAGCTTTCTTT. As protein: CSARGQGVLRNTEAFF. This chain uses TRBV20-1 with TRBJ1-1; 7 bases match TRBD1. The CDR3 has 16 residues. CDR1 and CDR2 from the germline V gene are DFQATT and SNEGSKA (reference sequence). The ends lost 6 bases at V and 2 bases at J; junction bases unmatched: 15.

The V call is TRBV19, the J call TRBJ1-2; 9 nucleotides align to TRBD1. The germline V gene encodes CDR1 LNHDA and CDR2 SQIVND (reference sequence). This CDR3 has 16 residues. With 7 bases clipped from V and 4 bases from J, the junction kept 13 bases outside the gene matches. CDR3 bases: TGTGCCAGTATCGCACCCGGGACAGGGTTCGGCTATGGCTACACCTTC. Translation gives CASIAPGTGFGYGYTF.

This clonotype was counted between two and nine times. The rearrangement links TRBV7-2 to TRBJ2-3, with a possible D match to TRBD1 (6 bases). CDR3 length: 14 amino acids. The V end lost 4 bases, the J end lost 2 bases, and 10 bases lay between the germline ends. Germline V gives CDR1 SGHTA, CDR2 FQGNSA. CDR3 region: CASSSDSFTDTQYF. The CDR3, as DNA: TGTGCCAGCAGCTCGGACAGTTTCACAGATACGCAGTATTTT.

The rearrangement links TRBV20-1 to TRBJ2-3; D is undetermined. Looked up from germline, CDR1 is DFQATT and CDR2 is SNEGSKA (reference sequence). There are 12 residues in the CDR3. V lost 5 bases and J lost 0, with 6 bases in between. In DNA form, the CDR3 reads TGCAGTGCTTCAGGAAGCACAGATACGCAGTATTTT. Residues: CSASGSTDTQYF.

The chain carries TRBV6-2 or TRBV6-3 and TRBJ2-4; a possible D gene is TRBD2 (5 bases). The CDR3 has 15 residues. Germline assignment: CDR1 MNHEY and CDR2 SVGEGT. Trimming took 5 bases from V and 0 from J, leaving 11 bases between them. The CDR3 DNA sequence: TGTGCCAGCAGTCGGGAACTACTAGCCAAAAACATTCAGTACTTC. This codes for CASSRELLAKNIQYF.

Only a few counts were recorded for this clonotype. The chain recombines TRBV6-2 or TRBV6-3 with TRBJ2-5, with a possible D match to TRBD1 (6 bases). Germline assignment: CDR1 MNHEY and CDR2 SVGEGT. This CDR3 is 15 amino acids long. V gave up 7 bases and J gave up 0 bases, with 15 bases separating them. The CDR3 DNA reads TGTGCCAGCACACCCAGGGGCGAATACCAAGAGACCCAGTACTTC. This gives the protein CASTPRGEYQETQYF.

This clonotype was found a few times. V usage is TRBV11-2 and J usage is TRBJ1-2, with 7 bases lining up with TRBD1. The germline V gene has CDR1 SGHAT and CDR2 FQNNGV. The CDR3 is 15 residues long. The V gene end was trimmed by 4 bases and the J gene end by 1 base; junction bases not matched to a gene: 6. CDR3 region: CASSSNRGSNYGYTF. In DNA form, the CDR3 reads TGTGCCAGCAGCTCGAACAGGGGAAGTAACTATGGCTACACCTTC.

This clonotype occurred a few times. The V gene is TRBV28, the J gene TRBJ1-1; D remains unclear. This CDR3 is 14 amino acids long. Germline V gene data show CDR1 as MDHEN and CDR2 as SYDVKM. V was cut by 6 bases and J by 1 base, with 12 bases left in between. CDR3 sequence: CASSFVWQNTEAFF. In DNA, the CDR3 is TGTGCCAGCAGCTTTGTGTGGCAGAACACTGAAGCTTTCTTT.

This clonotype appeared many times. The chain uses TRBV29-1 and TRBJ2-7; 9 nucleotides agree with TRBD1. The CDR3 extends over 13 amino acids. Germline values: CDR1 SQVTM, CDR2 ANQGSEA. The junction had 5 bases not matched to a gene; V was cut back by 7 bases and J by 1 base. In DNA form, the CDR3 reads TGCAGCGGCAGGACAGGGGCTTCCTACGAGCAGTACTTC. It is translated as CSGRTGASYEQYF.

This clonotype was observed a few times. The chain has TRBV10-2 and TRBJ2-7; D gene unclear. The CDR3 loop spans 13 amino acids. The V end was cut by 1 base, the J end by 7 bases, with 11 bases between. The germline gives CDR1 WSHSY, CDR2 SAAADI. The DNA for the CDR3 is TGCGCCAGCAGTGAGTTCACAGCACGAGAGCAGTACTTC. Residues: CASSEFTAREQYF.

V and J are TRBV11-2 and TRBJ1-1; D might be TRBD1 (5 bases). V was clipped by 5 bases and J by 4 bases, with 17 bases between them. The CDR3 extends over 15 amino acids. CDR1 is SGHAT, CDR2 FQNNGV, per germline. The CDR3 here is CASSRSGTGGTEAFF. The CDR3 DNA sequence: TGTGCCAGCAGCAGATCAGGGACCGGGGGCACTGAAGCTTTCTTT.

This clonotype was counted many times. The gene calls are TRBV10-3 and TRBJ1-4, with TRBD1 as a possible D gene (6 bases). Per the germline V gene, CDR1 is ENHRY and CDR2 is SYGVKD. V shed 4 bases and J shed 14 bases, with 17 bases lying between them. This CDR3 has 13 residues. The DNA of the CDR3 is TGTGCCATCAGTGGAGGTAACAGGGAAATTCTGTTTTTT. It yields the protein CAISGGNREILFF.